This T cell receptor beta chain originates from a study of post-analysis software for immune sequencing data. Turning to the study itself: Disease courses included relapsing-remitting, secondary progressive and progressive-relapsing multiple sclerosis.

Study-level results: Controls' normalized Chao1 diversity significantly exceeded that of multiple sclerosis patients. Co-batched samples clustered tightly together by F measure. Five TRBV segments appeared more often in patients than in controls, and TRBV5-6, TRBV5-1 and TRBV20-1 were among these.

The CDR3 extends over 14 amino acids. Germline values: CDR1 MGHRA, CDR2 YSYEKL. Researchers reported that TCR beta cDNA libraries carried unique molecular identifiers. Input amounts of about 0.85 to 11 million T cells were used. These gave around 500,000 cDNA molecules, so each molecule approximated one T cell. TCRdb analysed the PCR reads with MiXCR anew, one entry per CDR3 protein. The sample holds about 540,000 distinct CDR3 sequences; approximately 31% are singletons and the top ten take around 5.9%. This clonotype was detected only a few times. The antigen remains undetermined. Mismatch with germline at one junction end may stem from a read error.

The sequence was collected from a girl under 18 with multiple sclerosis. This rearrangement joins TRBV4-1 to TRBJ1-2; D not resolved. Sequences were obtained from blood. CDR3 in DNA: TGCGCCAGCAGCCAAGGTCAAGCTAACTGTGGCTACACCTTC. Encoded protein: CASSQGQANCGYTF.